This T cell receptor (beta chain) was profiled in a study of blood T cell repertoires in COVID-19. Some clones are missing from TCRdb's copy, which holds only in-frame ones; the method was immunoSEQ multiplex PCR. This sample has tens of thousands of clones, with approximately 87% found just once. CDR1 and CDR2 from the germline V gene are LNHDA and SQIVND (reference sequence). The CDR3 sequence is 14 residues long. Between the trimmed V and J ends, which lost 6 bases and 4 bases, there was a span of 16 bases. Sequenced input: peripheral blood. This clonotype was obtained from a human donor in a cohort sampled during active COVID-19. V gene TRBV19 combines with J gene TRBJ2-7; possible D gene TRBD1, 5 bases. CDR3 protein: CASSPGPPLYEQYF. CDR3 nucleotides: TGTGCCAGTAGCCCAGGGCCTCCACTTTACGAGCAGTACTTC.